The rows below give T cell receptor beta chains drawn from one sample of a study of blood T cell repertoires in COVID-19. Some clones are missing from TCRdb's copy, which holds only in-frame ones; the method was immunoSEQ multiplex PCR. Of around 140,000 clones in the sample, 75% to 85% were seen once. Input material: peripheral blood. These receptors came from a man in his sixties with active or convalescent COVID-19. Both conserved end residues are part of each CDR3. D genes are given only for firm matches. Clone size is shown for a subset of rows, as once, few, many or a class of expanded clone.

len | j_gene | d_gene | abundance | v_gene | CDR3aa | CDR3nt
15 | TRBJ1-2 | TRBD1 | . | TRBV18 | CASSPSTGVAYGYTF | TGTGCCAGCTCACCGTCTACAGGGGTTGCTTATGGCTACACCTTC
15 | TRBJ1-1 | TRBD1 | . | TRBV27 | CASSKPGTGVTEAFF | TGTGCCAGCAGTAAACCCGGGACAGGGGTTACTGAAGCTTTCTTT
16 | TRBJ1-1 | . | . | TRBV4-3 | CASSQDLTQGGTEAFF | TGCGCCAGCAGCCAAGATTTGACCCAGGGCGGCACTGAAGCTTTCTTT
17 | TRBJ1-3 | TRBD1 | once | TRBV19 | CASSDTGGPVSGNTIYF | TGTGCCAGTAGTGACACAGGGGGTCCGGTATCTGGAAACACCATATATTTT
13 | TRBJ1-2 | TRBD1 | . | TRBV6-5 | CASRDREIYGYTF | TGTGCCAGCAGAGACAGGGAGATCTATGGCTACACCTTC
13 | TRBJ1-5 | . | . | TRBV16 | CASSPPGWQPQHF | TGTGCCAGCAGCCCTCCGGGGTGGCAGCCCCAGCATTTT
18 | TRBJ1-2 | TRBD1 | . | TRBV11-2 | CASSLGVPGQGQTYGYTF | TGTGCCAGCAGCTTAGGAGTCCCGGGACAGGGGCAGACCTATGGCTACACCTTC
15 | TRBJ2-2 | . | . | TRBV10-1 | CASSESRGGVGELFF | TGCGCCAGCAGTGAGTCGAGAGGGGGAGTCGGGGAGCTGTTTTTT
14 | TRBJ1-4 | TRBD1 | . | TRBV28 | CASTATGTYEKLFF | TGTGCCAGCACCGCGACAGGGACCTATGAAAAACTGTTTTTT
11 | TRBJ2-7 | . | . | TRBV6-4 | CASSELSEQYF | TGTGCCAGCAGCGAACTGAGTGAGCAGTACTTC
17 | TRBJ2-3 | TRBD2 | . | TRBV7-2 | CASSTGTSGGAGDTQYF | TGTGCCAGCAGCACCGGGACTAGCGGGGGGGCAGGAGATACGCAGTATTTT
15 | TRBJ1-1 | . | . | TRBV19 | CASSTRHLQGTEAFF | TGTGCCAGTAGTACTCGACACCTTCAGGGCACTGAAGCTTTCTTT
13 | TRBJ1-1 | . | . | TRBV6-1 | CASSELGGTEAFF | TGTGCCAGCAGTGAATTAGGGGGCACTGAAGCTTTCTTT
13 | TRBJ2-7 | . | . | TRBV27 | CASSFAGNYEQYF | TGTGCCAGCAGTTTTGCAGGGAACTACGAGCAGTACTTC
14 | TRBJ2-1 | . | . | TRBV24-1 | CATSDISGYNEQFF | TGTGCCACCAGTGACATCTCGGGATACAATGAGCAGTTCTTC
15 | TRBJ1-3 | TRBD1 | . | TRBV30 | CAWSAGGGSGNTIYF | TGTGCCTGGAGCGCAGGGGGTGGCTCTGGAAACACCATATATTTT
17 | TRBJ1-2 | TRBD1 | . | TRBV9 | CASSSTRGTGTLYGYTF | TGTGCCAGCAGCTCGACCCGAGGGACAGGGACCCTCTATGGCTACACCTTC
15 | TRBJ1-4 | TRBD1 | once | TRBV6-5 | CASSHDRGPDEKLFF | TGTGCCAGCAGCCACGACAGGGGGCCGGATGAAAAACTGTTTTTT
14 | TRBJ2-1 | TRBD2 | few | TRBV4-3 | CASPTSGRTGEQFF | TGCGCCAGTCCGACTAGCGGGAGAACGGGTGAGCAGTTCTTC
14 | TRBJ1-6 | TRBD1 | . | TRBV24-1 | CATSDYRGHSPLHF | TGTGCCACCAGTGACTACAGGGGGCATTCACCCCTCCACTTT
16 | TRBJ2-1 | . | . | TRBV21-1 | CASSLKRTGDNNEQFF | TGTGCCAGCAGCCTGAAACGGACAGGGGACAACAATGAGCAGTTCTTC
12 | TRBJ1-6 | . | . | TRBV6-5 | CASSYRNSPLHF | TGTGCCAGCAGTTACCGGAATTCACCCCTCCACTTT
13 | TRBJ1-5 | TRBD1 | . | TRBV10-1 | CASRTGGNQPQHF | TGCGCCAGCCGGACAGGCGGCAATCAGCCCCAGCATTTT
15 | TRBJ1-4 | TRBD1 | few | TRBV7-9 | CASSLGQMDGEKLFF | TGTGCCAGCAGCTTGGGACAGATGGACGGTGAAAAACTGTTTTTT
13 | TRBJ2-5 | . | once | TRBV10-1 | CASSGSPEGAQYF | TGCGCCAGCAGTGGCTCCCCCGAGGGGGCCCAGTACTTC
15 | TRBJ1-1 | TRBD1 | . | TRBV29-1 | CSVSGLQGGMTEAFF | TGCAGCGTCTCGGGGTTACAGGGGGGGATGACTGAAGCTTTCTTT
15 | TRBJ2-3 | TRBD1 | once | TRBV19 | CASRFWDRDPDTQYF | TGTGCCAGTAGGTTCTGGGACAGGGATCCAGATACGCAGTATTTT
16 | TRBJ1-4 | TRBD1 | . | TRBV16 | CASSQTRTGSREKLFF | TGTGCCAGCAGCCAAACCAGGACAGGGTCGAGGGAAAAACTGTTTTTT
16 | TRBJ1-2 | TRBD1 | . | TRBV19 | CASQGTAYDYGYGYTF | TGTGCCAGTCAAGGGACAGCCTATGACTATGGGTACGGCTACACCTTC
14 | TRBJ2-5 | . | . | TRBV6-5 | CASSYSAGRKTQYF | TGTGCCAGCAGTTACTCGGCAGGGCGAAAGACCCAGTACTTC
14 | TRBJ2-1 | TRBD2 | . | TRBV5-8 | CASSPGLVANEQFF | TGTGCCAGCAGCCCAGGACTAGTCGCCAATGAGCAGTTCTTC
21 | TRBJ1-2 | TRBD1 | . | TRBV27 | CASSLRFNRRDRANTNYGYTF | TGTGCCAGCAGTTTACGGTTTAACCGTCGGGACAGGGCAAATACTAACTATGGCTACACCTTC
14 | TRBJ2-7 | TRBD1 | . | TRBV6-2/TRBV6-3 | CASSYWGRGYEQYF | TGTGCCAGCAGTTACTGGGGCAGGGGGTACGAGCAGTACTTC
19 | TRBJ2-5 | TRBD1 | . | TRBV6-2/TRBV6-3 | CASSARQGANQGRQETQYF | TGTGCCAGCAGCGCCCGACAGGGGGCCAACCAGGGACGCCAAGAGACCCAGTACTTC
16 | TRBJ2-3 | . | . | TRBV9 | CASSVASPTVTDTQYF | TGTGCCAGCAGCGTAGCAAGTCCGACAGTCACAGATACGCAGTATTTT
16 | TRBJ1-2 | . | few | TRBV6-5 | CASSYSRTGGGYGYTF | TGTGCCAGCAGTTACTCGAGGACGGGGGGCGGCTATGGCTACACCTTC
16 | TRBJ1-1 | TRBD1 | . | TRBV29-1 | CSVERETGALNTEAFF | TGCAGCGTTGAAAGGGAGACAGGGGCTTTGAACACTGAAGCTTTCTTT
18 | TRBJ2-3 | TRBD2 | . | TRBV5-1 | CASSTSLGLAGSADTQYF | TGCGCCAGCAGCACCTCCCTCGGACTAGCGGGAAGTGCAGATACGCAGTATTTT
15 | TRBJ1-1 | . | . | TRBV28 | CASTPTRGYGTEAFF | TGTGCCAGCACCCCAACACGGGGGTACGGCACTGAAGCTTTCTTT
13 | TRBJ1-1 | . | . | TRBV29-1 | CSVATGRDTEAFF | TGCAGCGTTGCCACAGGGAGGGACACTGAAGCTTTCTTT